These 8 T cell receptor beta chains came from one sample sequenced in a study of identical twins. In TCRdb, the 5' RACE reads were re-called with MiXCR into one record per CDR3 protein. The data contain around 280,000 distinct CDR3 sequences, approximately 8.5% of them seen just once; the ten biggest clones take up approximately 2%. A further study also used this sample, focusing on yellow fever vaccine responses in identical twins.

Sequences were obtained from memory (CD45RO+) T cells sorted from blood. The receptor source for this set is a woman between 18 and 30 years old in good health.

This clonotype showed up just a few times. The V gene is TRBV5-1, the J gene TRBJ2-7; D may be TRBD2 (6 bases). Germline values: CDR1 SGHRS, CDR2 YFSETQ. Trimming stripped 1 base from V and 5 bases from J, with 10 bases between. This CDR3 is 13 amino acids long. The CDR3 loop is CASSLREKNEQYF. For the CDR3, the DNA is TGCGCCAGCAGCTTGCGGGAGAAGAACGAGCAGTACTTC.

This rearrangement joins TRBV18 to TRBJ2-7, with 8 bases lining up with TRBD2. The V gene end was trimmed by 0 bases and the J gene end by 2 bases; junction bases not matched to a gene: 3. The CDR3 loop spans 15 amino acids. The germline CDR1 and CDR2 sequences are KGHSH and LQKENI. CDR3 nucleotide sequence: TGTGCCAGCTCACCACCCGGGAGGGCCCCCTACGAGCAGTACTTC. Residues: CASSPPGRAPYEQYF.

The chain couples TRBV5-5 to TRBJ1-1, with 7 bases that match TRBD1. Unmatched junction bases numbered 10, after V lost 1 base and J lost 4 bases. Germline lookup yields CDR1 SGHKS and CDR2 YYEKEE (reference sequence). The CDR3 is 16 residues long. The CDR3 sequence is CASSLSLQGGSTEAFF. The CDR3 DNA follows: TGTGCCAGCAGCTTGTCTCTCCAGGGGGGGAGCACTGAAGCTTTCTTT.

This clonotype was observed at least ten times. V and J are TRBV10-3 and TRBJ1-4; D is unresolved. Trimming removed 4 bases at V and 7 bases at J, with 13 bases between. Germline V gene sequence: CDR1 ENHRY, CDR2 SYGVKD. The CDR3 consists of 14 residues. The CDR3, as DNA: TGTGCCATCAGTGTGAACCCCTTAGGTGAAAAACTGTTTTTT. Translation gives CAISVNPLGEKLFF.

This clonotype was observed a few times. This rearrangement joins TRBV6-5 to TRBJ2-7, with D unclear. The V end lost 4 bases, the J end lost 5 bases, and 6 bases lay between the germline ends. CDR3 size: 11 residues. CDR1 is MNHEY and CDR2 is SVGAGI in the germline V gene. The CDR3 sequence: CASSLANEQYV. CDR3 in DNA: TGTGCCAGCAGTTTGGCGAACGAGCAGTACGTC.

This clonotype was counted ten times or more. V usage is TRBV15 and J usage is TRBJ2-1; D possibly corresponds to TRBD1 (5 bases). Trimming stripped 5 bases from V and 6 bases from J, with 11 bases between. CDR1 LNHNV and CDR2 YYDKDF come from the germline V gene (reference sequence). The CDR3 runs to 13 residues. The CDR3 here is CATSGHSGNEQFF. The CDR3, as DNA: TGTGCCACCAGCGGACATAGTGGCAATGAGCAGTTCTTC.

This clonotype appeared many times. The CDR3 coding sequence is TGTGCCAGCAGGCCCCGGGCGGGAGTCAATGAGCAGTTCTTC. As protein: CASRPRAGVNEQFF. The rearrangement links TRBV28 to TRBJ2-1, with 7 bases fitting TRBD2. The CDR3 is 14 residues long. Looked up from germline, CDR1 is MDHEN and CDR2 is SYDVKM. V gave up 6 bases and J gave up 6 bases; unmatched junction bases: 8.

The chain uses TRBV27 and TRBJ1-1, with a possible D match to TRBD1 (5 bases). Germline V CDR1 and CDR2: MNHEY, SMNVEV (reference sequence). The CDR3 length is 15 residues. Deletions cut 6 bases from V and 0 bases from J, with 14 bases between. DNA of the CDR3: TGTGCCAGCAGACTTATCGACAGCATGAACACTGAAGCTTTCTTT. It specifies CASRLIDSMNTEAFF.